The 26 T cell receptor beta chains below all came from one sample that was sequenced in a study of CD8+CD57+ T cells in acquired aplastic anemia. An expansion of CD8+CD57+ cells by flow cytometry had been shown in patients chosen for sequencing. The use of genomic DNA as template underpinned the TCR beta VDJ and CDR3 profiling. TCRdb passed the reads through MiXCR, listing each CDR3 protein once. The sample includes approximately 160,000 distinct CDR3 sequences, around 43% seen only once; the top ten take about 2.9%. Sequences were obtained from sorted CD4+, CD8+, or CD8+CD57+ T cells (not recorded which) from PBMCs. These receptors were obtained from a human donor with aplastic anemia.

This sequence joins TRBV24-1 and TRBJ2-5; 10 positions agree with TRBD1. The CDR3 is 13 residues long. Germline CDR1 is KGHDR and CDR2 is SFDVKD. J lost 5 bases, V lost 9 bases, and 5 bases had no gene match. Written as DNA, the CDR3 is TGTGCCACCGGGACAGGGGCCGGGGAGACCCAGTACTTC. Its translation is CATGTGAGETQYF.

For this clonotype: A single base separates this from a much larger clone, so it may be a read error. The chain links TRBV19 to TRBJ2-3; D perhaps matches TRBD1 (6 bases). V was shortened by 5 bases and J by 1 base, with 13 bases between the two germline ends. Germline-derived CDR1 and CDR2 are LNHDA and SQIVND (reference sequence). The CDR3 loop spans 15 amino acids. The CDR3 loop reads CASSVTRGRTDTQYF. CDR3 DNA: TGTGCCAGTAGTGTGACCAGGGGCCGCACAGATACGCAGTATTTT.

CDR3 DNA: TGTGCCAGCAGCTCCTCGGGGGACCCCCCCTACGAGCAGTACTTC. Protein sequence: CASSSSGDPPYEQYF. This rearrangement joins TRBV12-3 or TRBV12-4 to TRBJ2-7, with D possibly matching TRBD2 (6 bases). V was pared by 6 bases and J by 2 bases, with 17 bases between. The CDR3 is made up of 15 amino acids.

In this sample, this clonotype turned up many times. CDR3 in DNA: TGTGCCAGCAGCGCGGGGACCGCTAATCAGCCCCAGCATTTT. Translating gives CASSAGTANQPQHF. The gene calls are TRBV9 and TRBJ1-5, with D maybe TRBD1 (5 bases). Between the trimmed V and J ends, which lost 3 bases and 4 bases, there was a span of 11 bases. This CDR3 is 14 amino acids long. Germline CDR1 is SGDLS and CDR2 is YYNGEE.

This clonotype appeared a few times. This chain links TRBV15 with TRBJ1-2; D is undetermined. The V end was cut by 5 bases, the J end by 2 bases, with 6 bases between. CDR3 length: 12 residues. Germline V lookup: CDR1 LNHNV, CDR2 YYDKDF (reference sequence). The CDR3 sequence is CATSGRNYGYTF. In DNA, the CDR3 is TGTGCCACCAGCGGGCGGAACTATGGCTACACCTTC.

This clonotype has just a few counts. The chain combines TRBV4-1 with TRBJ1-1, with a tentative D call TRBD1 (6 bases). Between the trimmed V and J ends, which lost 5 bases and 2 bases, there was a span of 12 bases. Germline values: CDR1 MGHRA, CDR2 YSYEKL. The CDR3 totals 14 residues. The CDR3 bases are TGCGCCAGCAGCTCGGACAGCAAAAACACTGAAGCTTTCTTT. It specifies CASSSDSKNTEAFF.

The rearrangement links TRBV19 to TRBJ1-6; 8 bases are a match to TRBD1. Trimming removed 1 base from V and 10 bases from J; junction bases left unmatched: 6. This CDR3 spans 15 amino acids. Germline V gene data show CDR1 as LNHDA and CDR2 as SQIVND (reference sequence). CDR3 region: CASSIVGQGGSPLHF. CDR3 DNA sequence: TGTGCCAGTAGTATAGTAGGACAGGGTGGCTCACCCCTCCACTTT.

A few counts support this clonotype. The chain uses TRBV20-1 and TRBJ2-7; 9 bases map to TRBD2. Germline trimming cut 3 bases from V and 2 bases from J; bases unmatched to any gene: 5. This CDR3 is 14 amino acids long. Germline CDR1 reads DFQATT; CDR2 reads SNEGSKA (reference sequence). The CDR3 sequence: CSASRLAGTYEQYV. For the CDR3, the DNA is TGCAGTGCTAGTAGGCTAGCGGGGACCTACGAGCAGTACGTC.

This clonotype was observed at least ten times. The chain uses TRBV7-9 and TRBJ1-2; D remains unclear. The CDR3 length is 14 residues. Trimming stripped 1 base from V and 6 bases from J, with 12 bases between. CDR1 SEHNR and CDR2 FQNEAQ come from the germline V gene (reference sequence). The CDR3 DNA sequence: TGTGCCAGCAGCTTAGAACTTCCCGGACATGGCTACACCTTC. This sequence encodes CASSLELPGHGYTF. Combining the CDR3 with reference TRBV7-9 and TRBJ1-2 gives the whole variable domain DTGVSQNPRHKITKRGQNVTFRCDPISEHNRLYWYRQTLGQGPEFLTYFQNEAQLEKSRLLSDRFSAERPKGSFSTLEIQRTEQGDSAMYLCASSLELPGHGYTFGSGTRLTVV.

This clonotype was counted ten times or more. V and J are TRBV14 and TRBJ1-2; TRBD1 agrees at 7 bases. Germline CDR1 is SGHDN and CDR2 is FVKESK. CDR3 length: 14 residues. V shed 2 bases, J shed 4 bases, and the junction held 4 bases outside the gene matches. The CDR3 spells CASSQQTGFYGYTF. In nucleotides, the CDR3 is TGTGCCAGCAGCCAACAGACAGGGTTCTATGGCTACACCTTC.

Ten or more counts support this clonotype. CDR3 DNA sequence: TGTGCCAGCAGTCAACTAGCGGGGCTCACAGATACGCAGTATTTT. Its translation: CASSQLAGLTDTQYF. The chain links TRBV2 to TRBJ2-3; 10 bases fit TRBD2. CDR3 size: 15 residues. With 5 bases clipped from V and 2 bases from J, the junction kept 4 bases outside the gene matches. The germline V gene encodes CDR1 SNHLY and CDR2 FYNNEI.

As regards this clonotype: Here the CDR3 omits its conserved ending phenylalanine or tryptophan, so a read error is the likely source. CDR3 sequence: CASSGGAGHQPQHL. CDR3 bases: TGTGCCAGCAGTGGCGGGGCAGGTCATCAACCCCAGCATTTA. The chain uses TRBV2 and TRBJ1-5; D may be TRBD1 (5 bases). In germline, CDR1 is SNHLY, CDR2 FYNNEI. The CDR3 is 14 residues long.

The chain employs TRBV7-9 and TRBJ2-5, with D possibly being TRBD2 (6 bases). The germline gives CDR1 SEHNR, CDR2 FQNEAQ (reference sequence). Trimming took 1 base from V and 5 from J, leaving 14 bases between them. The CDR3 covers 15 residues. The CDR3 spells CASSLGLRGWETQYF. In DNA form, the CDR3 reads TGTGCCAGCAGCTTAGGACTCCGGGGGTGGGAGACCCAGTACTTC.

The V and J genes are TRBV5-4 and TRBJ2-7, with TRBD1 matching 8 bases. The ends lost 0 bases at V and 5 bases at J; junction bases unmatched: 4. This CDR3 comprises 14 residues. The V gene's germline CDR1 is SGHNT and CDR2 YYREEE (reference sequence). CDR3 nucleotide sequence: TGTGCCAGCAGCTTGGGACAGGGGCACAACGAGCAGTACTTC. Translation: CASSLGQGHNEQYF. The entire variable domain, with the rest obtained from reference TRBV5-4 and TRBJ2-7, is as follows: ETGVTQSPTHLIKTRGQQVTLRCSSQSGHNTVSWYQQALGQGPQFIFQYYREEENGRGNFPPRFSGLQFPNYSSELNVNALELDDSALYLCASSLGQGHNEQYFGPGTRLTVT.

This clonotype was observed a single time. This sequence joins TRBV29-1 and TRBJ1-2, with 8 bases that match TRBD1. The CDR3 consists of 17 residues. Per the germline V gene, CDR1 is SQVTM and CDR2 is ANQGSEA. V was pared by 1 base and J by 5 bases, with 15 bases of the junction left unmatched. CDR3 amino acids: CSVEVRTGSYEQYGYTF. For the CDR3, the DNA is TGCAGCGTTGAAGTCCGGACAGGGTCCTACGAGCAGTATGGCTACACCTTC.

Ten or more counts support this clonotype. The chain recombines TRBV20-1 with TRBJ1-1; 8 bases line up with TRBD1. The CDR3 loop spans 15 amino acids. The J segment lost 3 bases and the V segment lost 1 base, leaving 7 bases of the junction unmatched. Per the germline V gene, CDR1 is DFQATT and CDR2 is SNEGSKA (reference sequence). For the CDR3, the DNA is TGCAGTGCTAGAGGCCCTACAGGGGGGGACACTGAAGCTTTCTTT. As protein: CSARGPTGGDTEAFF.

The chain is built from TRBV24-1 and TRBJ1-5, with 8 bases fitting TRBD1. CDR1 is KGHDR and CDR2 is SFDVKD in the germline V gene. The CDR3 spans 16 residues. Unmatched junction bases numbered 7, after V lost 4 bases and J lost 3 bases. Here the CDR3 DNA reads TGTGCCACCAGTGAGCTCACGACAGGGGACAATCAGCCCCAGCATTTT. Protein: CATSELTTGDNQPQHF.

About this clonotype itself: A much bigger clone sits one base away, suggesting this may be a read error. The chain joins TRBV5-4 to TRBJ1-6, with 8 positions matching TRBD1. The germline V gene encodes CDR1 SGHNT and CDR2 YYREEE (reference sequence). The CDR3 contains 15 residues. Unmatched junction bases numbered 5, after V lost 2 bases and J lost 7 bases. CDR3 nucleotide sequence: TGTGCCAGCAGCTTCGGACAGGGAAGAAATTCACCCCTCCACTTT. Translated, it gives CASSFGQGRNSPLHF.

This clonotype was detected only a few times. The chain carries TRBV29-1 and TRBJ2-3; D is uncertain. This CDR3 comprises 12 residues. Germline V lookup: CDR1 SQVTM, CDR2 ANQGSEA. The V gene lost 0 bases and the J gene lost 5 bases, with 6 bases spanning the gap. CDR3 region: CSVEEPRDTQYF. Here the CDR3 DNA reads TGCAGCGTTGAAGAGCCTAGAGATACGCAGTATTTT.

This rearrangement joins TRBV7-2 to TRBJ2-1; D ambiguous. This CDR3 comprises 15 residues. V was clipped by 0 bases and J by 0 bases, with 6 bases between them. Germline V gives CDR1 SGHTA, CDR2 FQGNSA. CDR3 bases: TGTGCCAGCAGCTTAGCGTCGAGCTCCTACAATGAGCAGTTCTTC. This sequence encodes CASSLASSSYNEQFF.

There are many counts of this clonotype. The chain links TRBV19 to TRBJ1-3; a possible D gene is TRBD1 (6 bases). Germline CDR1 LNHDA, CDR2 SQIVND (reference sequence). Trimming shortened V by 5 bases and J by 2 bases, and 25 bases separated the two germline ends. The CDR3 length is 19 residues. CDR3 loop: CASSATGTFTPSTGNTIYF. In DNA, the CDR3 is TGTGCCAGTAGTGCGACAGGAACGTTTACCCCGAGCACTGGAAACACCATATATTTT.

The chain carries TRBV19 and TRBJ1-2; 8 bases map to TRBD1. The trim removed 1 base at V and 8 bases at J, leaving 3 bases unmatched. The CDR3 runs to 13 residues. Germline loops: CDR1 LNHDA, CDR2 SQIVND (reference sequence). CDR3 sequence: CASSIAAGGGYTF. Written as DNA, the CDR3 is TGTGCCAGTAGTATAGCGGCAGGGGGCGGCTACACCTTC.

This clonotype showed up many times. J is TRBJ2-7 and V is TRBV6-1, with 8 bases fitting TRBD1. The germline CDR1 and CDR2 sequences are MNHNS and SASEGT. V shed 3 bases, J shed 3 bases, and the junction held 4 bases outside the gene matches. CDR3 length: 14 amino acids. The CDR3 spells CASSEDRAYYEQYV. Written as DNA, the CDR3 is TGTGCCAGCAGTGAGGACAGGGCCTACTACGAGCAGTACGTC.

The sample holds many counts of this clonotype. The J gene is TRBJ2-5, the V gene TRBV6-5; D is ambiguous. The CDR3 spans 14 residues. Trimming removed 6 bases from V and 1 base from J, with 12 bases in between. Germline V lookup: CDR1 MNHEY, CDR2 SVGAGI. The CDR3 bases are TGTGCCAGCAGCCGTCGATGGGCCCAAGAGACCCAGTACTTC. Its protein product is CASSRRWAQETQYF.

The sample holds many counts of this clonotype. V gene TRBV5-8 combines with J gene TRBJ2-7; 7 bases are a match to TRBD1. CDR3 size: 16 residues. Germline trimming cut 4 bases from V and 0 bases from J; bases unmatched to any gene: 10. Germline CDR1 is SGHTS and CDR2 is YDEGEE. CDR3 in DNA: TGTGCCAGCAGCGCCTATGGGACAGACATCTCCTACGAGCAGTACTTC. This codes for CASSAYGTDISYEQYF.

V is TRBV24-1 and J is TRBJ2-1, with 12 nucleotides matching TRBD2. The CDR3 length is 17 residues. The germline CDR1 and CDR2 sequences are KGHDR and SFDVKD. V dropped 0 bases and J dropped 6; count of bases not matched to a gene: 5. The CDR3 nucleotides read TGTGCCACCAGTGATTTGCCGGGACTAGCGGGCCTCAATGAGCAGTTCTTC. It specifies CATSDLPGLAGLNEQFF.